Listed here is a single T cell receptor beta chain. As yet, its antigen is unknown. A universal primer site was created by template switching, with the cDNA bearing unique molecular identifiers. TCRdb called the 5' RACE reads again in MiXCR, with one record for every CDR3 protein. The sample shows under 300,000 distinct CDR3 sequences, over 9.5% of them seen only once. This CDR3 contains 16 residues. Germline V CDR1 and CDR2: MNHEY, SVGEGT. With V trimmed by 6 bases and J by 3 bases, 9 bases remained unmatched. This sample was included in a study of identical twins. Study-wide points: For monozygotic twins, models underestimated out-of-frame TCR alpha sharing. It was possible that invariant MAIT and iNKT cells partly confounded the zero-insertion analyses.

The same specimen was also included in a second study, on yellow fever vaccine responses in identical twins.

The source is a woman aged 18-29 years in good health. The gene calls are TRBV6-2 or TRBV6-3 and TRBJ2-2; the match to TRBD2 covers 8 bases. The source material was memory (CD45RO+) T cells sorted from blood. The CDR3 here is CASSTVAGPHTGELFF. CDR3 nucleotides: TGTGCCAGCAGCACTGTAGCGGGGCCCCACACCGGGGAGCTGTTTTTT.